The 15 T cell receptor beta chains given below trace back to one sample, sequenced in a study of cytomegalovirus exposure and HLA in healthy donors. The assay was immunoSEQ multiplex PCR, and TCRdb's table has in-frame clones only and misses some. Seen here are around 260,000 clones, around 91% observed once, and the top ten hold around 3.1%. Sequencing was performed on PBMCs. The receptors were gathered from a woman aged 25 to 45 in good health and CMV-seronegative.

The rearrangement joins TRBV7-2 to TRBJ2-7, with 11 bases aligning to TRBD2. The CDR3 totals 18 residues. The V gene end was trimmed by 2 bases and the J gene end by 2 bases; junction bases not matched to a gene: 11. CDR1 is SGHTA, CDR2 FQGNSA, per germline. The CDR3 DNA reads TGTGCCAGCAGCTTACCAAGTAGCGGGAGGGCCAGGGCCTACGAGCAGTACTTC. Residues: CASSLPSSGRARAYEQYF.

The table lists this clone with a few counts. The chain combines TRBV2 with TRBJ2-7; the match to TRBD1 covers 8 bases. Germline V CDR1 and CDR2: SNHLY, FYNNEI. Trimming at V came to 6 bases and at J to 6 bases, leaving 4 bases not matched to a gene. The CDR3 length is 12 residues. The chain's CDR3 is CASRGDRSEQYF. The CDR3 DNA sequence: TGTGCCAGCAGGGGGGACAGGAGCGAGCAGTACTTC.

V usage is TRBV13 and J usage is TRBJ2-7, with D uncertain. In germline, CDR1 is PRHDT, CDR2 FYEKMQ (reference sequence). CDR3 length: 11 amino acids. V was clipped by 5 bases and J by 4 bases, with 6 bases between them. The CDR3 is CASSLDYEQYF. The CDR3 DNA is TGTGCCAGCAGCCTGGATTACGAGCAGTACTTC.

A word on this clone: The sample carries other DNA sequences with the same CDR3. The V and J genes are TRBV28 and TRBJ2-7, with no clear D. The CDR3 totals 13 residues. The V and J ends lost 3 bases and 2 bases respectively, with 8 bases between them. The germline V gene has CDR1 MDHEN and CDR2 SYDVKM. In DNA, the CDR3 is TGTGCCAGCAGTTTGGGCGGACCCTACGAGCAGTACTTC. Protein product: CASSLGGPYEQYF.

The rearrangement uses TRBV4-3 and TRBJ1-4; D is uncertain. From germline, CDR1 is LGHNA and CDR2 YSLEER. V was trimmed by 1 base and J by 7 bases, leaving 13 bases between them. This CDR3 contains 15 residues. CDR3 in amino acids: CASSQVLPRGEKLFF. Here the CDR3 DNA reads TGCGCCAGCAGCCAAGTGCTCCCACGTGGTGAAAAACTGTTTTTT.

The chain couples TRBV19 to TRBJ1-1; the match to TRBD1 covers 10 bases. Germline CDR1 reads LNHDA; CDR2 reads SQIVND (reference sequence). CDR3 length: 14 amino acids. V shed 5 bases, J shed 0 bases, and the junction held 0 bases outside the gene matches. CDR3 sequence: CASSGQGVNTEAFF. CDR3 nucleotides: TGTGCCAGTAGTGGACAGGGGGTGAACACTGAAGCTTTCTTT.

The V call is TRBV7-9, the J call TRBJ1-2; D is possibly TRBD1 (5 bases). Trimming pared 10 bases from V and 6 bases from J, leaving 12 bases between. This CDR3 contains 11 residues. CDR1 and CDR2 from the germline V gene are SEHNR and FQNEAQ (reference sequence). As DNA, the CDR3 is TGTGCCAACACCCCGGGGGATGGCTACACCTTC. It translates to CANTPGDGYTF.

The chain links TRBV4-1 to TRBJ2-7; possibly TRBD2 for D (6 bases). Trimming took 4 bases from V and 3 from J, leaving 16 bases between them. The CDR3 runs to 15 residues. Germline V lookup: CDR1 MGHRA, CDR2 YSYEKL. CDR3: CASSPALGGNYEQYF. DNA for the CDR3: TGCGCCAGCAGCCCAGCTTTAGGCGGGAACTACGAGCAGTACTTC.

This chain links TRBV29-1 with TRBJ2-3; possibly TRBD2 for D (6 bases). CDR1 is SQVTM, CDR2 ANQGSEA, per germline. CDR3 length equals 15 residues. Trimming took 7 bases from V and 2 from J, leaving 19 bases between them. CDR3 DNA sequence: TGCAGCGCCACCCCTGGGCGGGGATACACAGATACGCAGTATTTT. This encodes CSATPGRGYTDTQYF.

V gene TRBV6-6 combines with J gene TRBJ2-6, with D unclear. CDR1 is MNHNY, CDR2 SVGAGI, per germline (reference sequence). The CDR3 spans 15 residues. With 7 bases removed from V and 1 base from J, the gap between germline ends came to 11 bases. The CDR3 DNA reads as TGTGCCAGCAACCCTAAAGGGTCTGGGGCCAACGTCCTGACTTTC. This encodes CASNPKGSGANVLTF.

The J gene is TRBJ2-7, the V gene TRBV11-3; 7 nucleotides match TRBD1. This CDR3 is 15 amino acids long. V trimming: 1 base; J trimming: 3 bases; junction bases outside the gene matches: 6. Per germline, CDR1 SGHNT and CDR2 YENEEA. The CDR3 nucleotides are TGTGCCAGCAGCTTAGCAGGGGGTCTCAACTACGAGCAGTACTTC. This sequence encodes CASSLAGGLNYEQYF.

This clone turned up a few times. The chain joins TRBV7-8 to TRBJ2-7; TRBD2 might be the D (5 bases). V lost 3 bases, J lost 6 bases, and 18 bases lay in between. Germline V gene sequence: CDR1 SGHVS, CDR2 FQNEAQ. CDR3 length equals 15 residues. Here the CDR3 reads CASSFTRTQNSEQYF. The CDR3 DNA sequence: TGTGCCAGCAGCTTTACTAGGACTCAAAACAGCGAGCAGTACTTC.

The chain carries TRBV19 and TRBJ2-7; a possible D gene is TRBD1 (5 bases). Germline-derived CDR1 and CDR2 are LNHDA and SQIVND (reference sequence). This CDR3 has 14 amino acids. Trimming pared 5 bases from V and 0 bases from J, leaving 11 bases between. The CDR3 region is CASSGQGSSYEQYF. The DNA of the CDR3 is TGTGCCAGTAGTGGGCAGGGAAGCTCCTACGAGCAGTACTTC.

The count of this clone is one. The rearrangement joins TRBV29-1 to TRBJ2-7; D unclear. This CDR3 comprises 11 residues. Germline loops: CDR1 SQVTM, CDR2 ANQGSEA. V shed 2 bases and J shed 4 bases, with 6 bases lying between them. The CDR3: CSVETEYEQYF. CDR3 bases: TGCAGCGTTGAAACGGAATACGAGCAGTACTTC.

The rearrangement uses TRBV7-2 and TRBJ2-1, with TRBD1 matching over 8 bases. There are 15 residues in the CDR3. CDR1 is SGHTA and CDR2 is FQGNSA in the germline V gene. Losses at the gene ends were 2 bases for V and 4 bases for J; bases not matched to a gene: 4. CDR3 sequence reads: CASSLSQGAYNEQFF. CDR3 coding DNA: TGTGCCAGCAGCTTAAGCCAGGGGGCATACAATGAGCAGTTCTTC.